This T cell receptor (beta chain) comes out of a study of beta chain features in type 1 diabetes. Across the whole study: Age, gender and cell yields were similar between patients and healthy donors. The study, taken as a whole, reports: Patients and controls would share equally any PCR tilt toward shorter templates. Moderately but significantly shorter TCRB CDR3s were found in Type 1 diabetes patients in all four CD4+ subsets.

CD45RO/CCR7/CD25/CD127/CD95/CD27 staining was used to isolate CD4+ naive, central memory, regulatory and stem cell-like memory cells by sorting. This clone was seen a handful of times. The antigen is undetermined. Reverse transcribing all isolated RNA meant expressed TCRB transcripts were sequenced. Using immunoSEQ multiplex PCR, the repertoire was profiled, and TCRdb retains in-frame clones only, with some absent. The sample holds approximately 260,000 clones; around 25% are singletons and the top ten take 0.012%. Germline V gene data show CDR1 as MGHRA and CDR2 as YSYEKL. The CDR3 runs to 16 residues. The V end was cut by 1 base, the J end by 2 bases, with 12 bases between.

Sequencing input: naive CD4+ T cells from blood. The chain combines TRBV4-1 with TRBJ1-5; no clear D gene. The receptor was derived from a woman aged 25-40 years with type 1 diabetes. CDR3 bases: TGCGCCAGCAGCCAAGGTCGGGTTCGGGGCAATCAGCCCCAGCATTTT. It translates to CASSQGRVRGNQPQHF.